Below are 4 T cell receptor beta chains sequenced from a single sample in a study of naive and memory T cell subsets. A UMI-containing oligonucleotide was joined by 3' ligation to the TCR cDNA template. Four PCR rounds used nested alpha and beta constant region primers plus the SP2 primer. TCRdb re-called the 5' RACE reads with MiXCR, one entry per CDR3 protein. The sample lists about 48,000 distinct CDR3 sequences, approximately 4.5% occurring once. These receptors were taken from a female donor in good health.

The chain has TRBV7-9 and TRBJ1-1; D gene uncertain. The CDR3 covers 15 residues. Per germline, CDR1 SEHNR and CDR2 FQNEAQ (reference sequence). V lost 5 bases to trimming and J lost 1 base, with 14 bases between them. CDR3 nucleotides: TGTGCCAGCAGCGTACAGAGCCTCGGGAACACTGAAGCTTTCTTT. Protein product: CASSVQSLGNTEAFF.

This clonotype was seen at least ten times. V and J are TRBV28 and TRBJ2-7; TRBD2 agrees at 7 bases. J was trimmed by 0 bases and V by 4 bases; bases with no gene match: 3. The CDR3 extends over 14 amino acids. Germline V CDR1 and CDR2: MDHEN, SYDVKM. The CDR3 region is CASSYRDYSYEQYF. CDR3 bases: TGTGCCAGCAGTTACCGGGACTACTCCTACGAGCAGTACTTC.

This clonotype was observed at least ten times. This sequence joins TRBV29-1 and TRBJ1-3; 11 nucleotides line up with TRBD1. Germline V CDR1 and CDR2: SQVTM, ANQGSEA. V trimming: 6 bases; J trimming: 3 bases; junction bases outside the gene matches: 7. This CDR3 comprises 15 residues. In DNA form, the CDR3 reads TGCAGCGTCTACGGACAGGGGGCACGTGGAAACACCATATATTTT. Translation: CSVYGQGARGNTIYF.

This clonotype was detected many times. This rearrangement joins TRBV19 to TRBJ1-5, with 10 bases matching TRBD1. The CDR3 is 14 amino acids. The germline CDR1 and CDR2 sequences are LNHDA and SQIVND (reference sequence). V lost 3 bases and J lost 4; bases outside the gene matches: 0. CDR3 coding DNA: TGTGCCAGTAGTATGGGACAGGGGAATCAGCCCCAGCATTTT. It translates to CASSMGQGNQPQHF.